This TCR beta chain was documented in a study of identical twins. This clonotype showed up just once. The antigen remains undetermined. General study points: The authors noted that invariant MAIT and iNKT cells could partly confound zero-insertion analyses. For cord blood, abundant beta clonotypes had fewer insertions, unlike memory repertoires, which showed none.

One entry per CDR3 protein results from TCRdb running MiXCR on the 5' RACE reads. This table holds about 1.7 million distinct CDR3 sequences, about 32% found once. V was clipped by 3 bases and J by 4 bases, with 13 bases between them. There are 13 residues in the CDR3. Germline lookup yields CDR1 DFQATT and CDR2 SNEGSKA (reference sequence). This clonotype originated in a newborn girl in good health. J is TRBJ2-7 and V is TRBV20-1; tentatively, D is TRBD1 or TRBD2 (5 bases each). Material for sequencing was cord blood. CDR3 DNA: TGCAGTGCTAGTCGCTGGGGGTTATACGAGCAGTACTTC. Protein sequence: CSASRWGLYEQYF.